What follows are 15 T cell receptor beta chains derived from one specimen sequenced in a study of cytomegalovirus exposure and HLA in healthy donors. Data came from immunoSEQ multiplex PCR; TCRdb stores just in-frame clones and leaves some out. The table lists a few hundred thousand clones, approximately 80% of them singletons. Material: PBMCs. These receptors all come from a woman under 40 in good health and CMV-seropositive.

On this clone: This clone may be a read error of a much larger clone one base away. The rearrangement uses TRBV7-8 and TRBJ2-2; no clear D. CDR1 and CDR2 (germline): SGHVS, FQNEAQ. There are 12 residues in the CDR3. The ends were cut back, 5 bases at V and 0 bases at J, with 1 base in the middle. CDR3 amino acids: CASSPNTGELFF. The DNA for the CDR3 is TGTGCCAGCAGCCCGAACACCGGGGAGCTGTTTTTT.

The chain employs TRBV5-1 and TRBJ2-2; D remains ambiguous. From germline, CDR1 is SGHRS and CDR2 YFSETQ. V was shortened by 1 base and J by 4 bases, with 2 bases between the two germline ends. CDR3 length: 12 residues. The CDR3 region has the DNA TGCGCCAGCAGCTTGCCCACCGGGGAGCTGTTTTTT. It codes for CASSLPTGELFF.

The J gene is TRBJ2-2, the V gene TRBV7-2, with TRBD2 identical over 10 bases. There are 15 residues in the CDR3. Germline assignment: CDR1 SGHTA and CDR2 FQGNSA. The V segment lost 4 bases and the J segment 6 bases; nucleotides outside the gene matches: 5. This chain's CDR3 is CASSSLAGSPGELFF. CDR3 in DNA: TGTGCCAGCAGCTCACTAGCGGGGTCCCCCGGGGAGCTGTTTTTT.

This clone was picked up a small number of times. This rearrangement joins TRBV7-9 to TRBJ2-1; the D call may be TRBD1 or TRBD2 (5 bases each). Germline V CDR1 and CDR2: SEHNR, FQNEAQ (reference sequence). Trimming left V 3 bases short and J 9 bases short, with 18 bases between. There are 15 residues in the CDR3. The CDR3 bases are TGTGCCAGCAGCTTGATGGGTGGGGGAGACCTTGAGCAGTTCTTC. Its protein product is CASSLMGGGDLEQFF.

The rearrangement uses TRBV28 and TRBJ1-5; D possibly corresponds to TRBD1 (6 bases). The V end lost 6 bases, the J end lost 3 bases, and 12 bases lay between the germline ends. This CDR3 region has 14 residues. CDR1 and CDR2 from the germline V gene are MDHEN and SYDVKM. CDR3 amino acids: CASSRTGYNQPQHF. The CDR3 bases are TGTGCCAGCAGCCGCACAGGGTACAATCAGCCCCAGCATTTT.

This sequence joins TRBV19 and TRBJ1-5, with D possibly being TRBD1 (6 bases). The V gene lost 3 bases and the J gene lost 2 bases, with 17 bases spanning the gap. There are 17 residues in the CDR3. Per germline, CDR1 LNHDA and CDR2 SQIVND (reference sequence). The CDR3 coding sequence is TGTGCCAGTAGTATCGACAGGTGGGGCTTTCGCAATCAGCCCCAGCATTTT. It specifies CASSIDRWGFRNQPQHF.

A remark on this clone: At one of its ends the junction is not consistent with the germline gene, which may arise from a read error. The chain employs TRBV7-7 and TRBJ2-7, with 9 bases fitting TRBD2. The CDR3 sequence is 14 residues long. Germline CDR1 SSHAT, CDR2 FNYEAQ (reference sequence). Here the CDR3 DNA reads TGTGCTAGCAGCTCGCAGGGACTAGCCGGCGAGCAGTACTTC. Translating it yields CASSSQGLAGEQYF.

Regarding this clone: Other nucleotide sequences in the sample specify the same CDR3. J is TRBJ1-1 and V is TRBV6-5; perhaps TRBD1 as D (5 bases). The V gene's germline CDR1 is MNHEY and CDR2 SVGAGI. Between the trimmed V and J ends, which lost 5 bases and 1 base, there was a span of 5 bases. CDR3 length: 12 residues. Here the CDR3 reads CASSRGNTEAFF. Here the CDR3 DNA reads TGTGCCAGCAGTAGGGGGAACACTGAAGCTTTCTTT.

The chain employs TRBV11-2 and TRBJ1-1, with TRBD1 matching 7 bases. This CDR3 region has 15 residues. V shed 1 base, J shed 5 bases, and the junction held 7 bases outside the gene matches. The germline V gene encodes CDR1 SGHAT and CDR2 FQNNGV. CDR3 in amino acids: CASSLVYRGGTEAFF. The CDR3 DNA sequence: TGTGCCAGCAGCTTAGTGTACAGGGGCGGAACTGAAGCTTTCTTT.

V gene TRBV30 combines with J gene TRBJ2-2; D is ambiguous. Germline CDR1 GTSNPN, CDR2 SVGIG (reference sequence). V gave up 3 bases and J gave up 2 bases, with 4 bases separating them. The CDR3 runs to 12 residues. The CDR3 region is CAWSLNTGELFF. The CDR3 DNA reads TGTGCCTGGAGCCTAAACACCGGGGAGCTGTTTTTT.

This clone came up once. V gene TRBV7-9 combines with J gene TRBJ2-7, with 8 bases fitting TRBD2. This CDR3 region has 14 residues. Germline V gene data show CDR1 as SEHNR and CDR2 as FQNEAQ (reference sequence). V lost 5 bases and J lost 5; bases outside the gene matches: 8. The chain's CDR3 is CASSPSGRVNEQYF. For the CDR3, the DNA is TGTGCCAGCAGCCCCAGCGGGAGAGTCAACGAGCAGTACTTC.

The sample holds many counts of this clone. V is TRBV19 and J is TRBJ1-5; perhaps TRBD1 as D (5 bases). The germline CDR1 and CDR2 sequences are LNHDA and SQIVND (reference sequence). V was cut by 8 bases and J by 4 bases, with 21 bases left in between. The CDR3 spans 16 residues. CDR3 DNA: TGTGCCAGTGCCGCTAGAAGACAGACTACTAATCAGCCCCAGCATTTT. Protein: CASAARRQTTNQPQHF.

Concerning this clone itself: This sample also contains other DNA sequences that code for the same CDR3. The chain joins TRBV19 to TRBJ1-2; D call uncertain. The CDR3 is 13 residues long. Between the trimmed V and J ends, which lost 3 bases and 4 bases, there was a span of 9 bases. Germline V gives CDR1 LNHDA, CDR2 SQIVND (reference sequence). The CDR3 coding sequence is TGTGCCAGTAGTATCGGAACCTTCTATGGCTACACCTTC. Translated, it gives CASSIGTFYGYTF. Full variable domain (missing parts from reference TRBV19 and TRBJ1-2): DGGITQSPKYLFRKEGQNVTLSCEQNLNHDAMYWYRQDPGQGLRLIYYSQIVNDFQKGDIAEGYSVSREKKESFPLTVTSAQKNPTAFYLCASSIGTFYGYTFGSGTRLTVV.

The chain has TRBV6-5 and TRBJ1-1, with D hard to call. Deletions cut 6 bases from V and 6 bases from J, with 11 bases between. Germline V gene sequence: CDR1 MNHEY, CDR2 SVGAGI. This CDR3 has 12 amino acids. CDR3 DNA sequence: TGTGCCAGCAGCCACCAGGACGCTGAAGCTTTCTTT. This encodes CASSHQDAEAFF.

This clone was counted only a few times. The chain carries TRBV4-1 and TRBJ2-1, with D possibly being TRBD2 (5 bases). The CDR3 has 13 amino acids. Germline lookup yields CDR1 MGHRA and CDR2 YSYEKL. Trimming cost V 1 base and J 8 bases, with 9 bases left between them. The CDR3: CASSQVSRDEQFF. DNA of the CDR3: TGCGCCAGCAGCCAAGTATCGCGGGATGAGCAGTTCTTC.